This T cell receptor (beta chain) is drawn from a study of CD8 T cells in ankylosing spondylitis. Study-wide results and limits: A motif of several highly homologous TCR beta variants was seen as apparently characteristic of ankylosing spondylitis blood. Reports of some motif variants in reactive arthritis synovial fluid and blood predate this one. Disease-linked clones bore a CD8+ phenotype, appearing relatively rarely in peripheral blood.

This clonotype was seen ten or more times. Its antigen is as yet unknown. The germline V and J ends were trimmed by 3 bases and 4 bases, with 9 bases remaining between them. The CDR3 totals 13 residues. TCRdb reanalysed the 5' RACE reads using MiXCR and keeps one entry per CDR3 protein. Among more than 35,000 distinct CDR3 sequences listed, about 6.3% were seen once. The sample was blood, either unsorted or a sorted T cell fraction (not recorded which). The source of this sequence is a male donor with ankylosing spondylitis or in good health (not recorded which). The V and J genes are TRBV12-3 or TRBV12-4 and TRBJ1-1, with D unresolved. CDR3 coding DNA: TGTGCCAGCAGTTTGTACCGGGGCACTGAAGCTTTCTTT. This codes for CASSLYRGTEAFF.